The 27 T cell receptor beta chains given below trace back to one sample, sequenced in a study of kidney transplant recipient with SARS-CoV-2 infection. TCRdb independently ran MiXCR on the reads; one entry per CDR3 protein. The sample holds under 250,000 distinct CDR3 sequences; 29% are singletons and the top ten take roughly 7%. The sample consisted of a blood sample, taken at baseline and on day 111 from a kidney transplant recipient. Receptor source: a male patient between 25 and 40 years old who had COVID-19 and was a kidney transplant recipient. Some T cells may have originated in the graft donor.

This clonotype was detected ten times or more. The chain carries TRBV6-5 and TRBJ1-2; possible D gene TRBD1, 6 bases. The CDR3 spans 13 residues. The germline V gene has CDR1 MNHEY and CDR2 SVGAGI. V shed 6 bases and J shed 7 bases, with 15 bases lying between them. CDR3 in amino acids: CASRKTGSSGYTF. The CDR3 nucleotides are TGTGCCAGCAGAAAAACAGGGTCGTCTGGCTACACCTTC.

This clonotype was counted at least ten times. The chain couples TRBV7-9 to TRBJ2-7, with 10 positions matching TRBD2. CDR1 and CDR2 from the germline V gene are SEHNR and FQNEAQ (reference sequence). The CDR3 has 15 amino acids. The V segment lost 2 bases and the J segment 0 bases; nucleotides outside the gene matches: 1. This CDR3 reads CASSLTSGDSYEQYF. Written as DNA, the CDR3 is TGTGCCAGCAGCTTAACTAGCGGGGACTCCTACGAGCAGTACTTC.

As regards this clonotype: This may be a read error, as it is one base from a much larger clone. This chain joins TRBV7-6 and TRBJ1-3; a possible D gene is TRBD1 (5 bases). CDR3 length equals 14 residues. Germline CDR1 and CDR2: SGHVS and FNYEAQ. In nucleotides, the CDR3 is TGTGCCAGCAACTTAGCTGAAACCGGGACTACCATATATTTT. Its protein product is CASNLAETGTTIYF.

This clonotype was counted many times. The V gene is TRBV3-1, the J gene TRBJ2-5; the D is unclear. V was trimmed by 5 bases and J by 5 bases, leaving 24 bases between them. In germline, CDR1 is LGHDT, CDR2 YNNKEL (reference sequence). The CDR3 loop spans 17 amino acids. In nucleotides, the CDR3 is TGTGCCAGCAGCTGTAGCCGTCCCATTTCTTTCTCTGAGACCCAGTACTTC. This encodes CASSCSRPISFSETQYF.

The table lists this clonotype with many counts. This chain joins TRBV11-3 and TRBJ2-1; D is ambiguous. This CDR3 has 16 amino acids. The V and J ends lost 5 bases and 4 bases respectively, with 18 bases between them. Germline CDR1 reads SGHNT; CDR2 reads YENEEA. The CDR3 DNA is TGTGCCAGCAGCCCTGTCGCGGATCCCAATTACAATGAGCAGTTCTTC. It codes for CASSPVADPNYNEQFF. Combining the CDR3 with reference TRBV11-3 and TRBJ2-1 gives the whole variable domain EAGVVQSPRYKIIEKKQPVAFWCNPISGHNTLYWYLQNLGQGPELLIRYENEEAVDDSQLPKDRFSAERLKGVDSTLKIQPAELGDSAVYLCASSPVADPNYNEQFFGPGTRLTVL.

For this clonotype: Since a much larger clone is just one base distant, this may be a read error. V and J are TRBV5-5 and TRBJ1-2; D is unclear. V was clipped by 7 bases and J by 4 bases, with 23 bases between them. CDR1 and CDR2 from the germline V gene are SGHKS and YYEKEE (reference sequence). The CDR3 is 16 residues long. This CDR3 reads CASHRSVSRKTYGYTF. CDR3 coding DNA: TGTGCCAGCCATCGTAGTGTCTCGCGAAAGACCTATGGCTACACCTTC.

In regard to this clonotype: This could be a read error, since a much larger clone is one nucleotide away. The genes are TRBV25-1 and TRBJ1-2; no definite D call. The CDR3 has 17 amino acids. Germline V gives CDR1 MGHDK, CDR2 SYGVNS. CDR3 coding DNA: TGTGCCGGCAGTGATAATAAAGAACTGGGAAAGACCTATGGCTACACCTTC. The encoded protein is CAGSDNKELGKTYGYTF.

CDR3 coding DNA: TGTGCCAGCAGCAGAGACAGATTCCACGCAGATACGCAGTATTTT. Translated, it gives CASSRDRFHADTQYF. V usage is TRBV7-9 and J usage is TRBJ2-3; perhaps TRBD1 as D (5 bases). The CDR3 length is 15 residues. Germline V gives CDR1 SEHNR, CDR2 FQNEAQ (reference sequence). V dropped 5 bases and J dropped 4 bases, with 16 bases sitting between them.

There are a few counts of this clonotype. The chain couples TRBV29-1 to TRBJ1-2; D is ambiguous. Germline assignment: CDR1 SQVTM and CDR2 ANQGSEA. CDR3 length: 13 residues. The CDR3 loop reads CNAFAPGNDGYTF. In DNA form, the CDR3 reads TGCAACGCTTTTGCCCCGGGGAACGATGGCTACACCTTC.

This clonotype occurred many times. V usage is TRBV21-1 and J usage is TRBJ2-7. TRBV21-1 is a listed pseudogene. The CDR3 extends over 12 amino acids. CDR3 sequence: CASSKPYYEQYF. In nucleotides, the CDR3 is TGTGCCAGCAGCAAACCGTACTACGAGCAGTACTTC.

This clonotype was observed many times. The CDR3 DNA reads TGCGCCAGCAGCCCTAAAGCGGGGGGTGCTTACGAGCAGTACTTC. Translated: CASSPKAGGAYEQYF. This chain links TRBV5-1 with TRBJ2-7, with 9 positions matching TRBD2. The germline V gene has CDR1 SGHRS and CDR2 YFSETQ. V shed 4 bases, J shed 4 bases, and the junction held 9 bases outside the gene matches. This CDR3 has 15 amino acids.

At least ten counts were recorded for this clonotype. This chain links TRBV4-1 with TRBJ1-1; weak D call: TRBD1 (5 bases). CDR1 MGHRA and CDR2 YSYEKL come from the germline V gene. There are 14 residues in the CDR3. The V gene lost 3 bases and the J gene lost 6 bases, with 14 bases spanning the gap. CDR3 coding DNA: TGCGCCAGCAGCCAGACTTTTCCGGGGGCTGAAGCTTTCTTT. This sequence encodes CASSQTFPGAEAFF.

About this clonotype itself: One base away lies a much larger clone, so this may be a sequencing read error. The chain is built from TRBV10-3 and TRBJ2-7, with TRBD1 matching over 9 bases. Trimming took 10 bases from V and 5 from J; bases not matched to a gene: 15. The CDR3 extends over 15 amino acids. Germline CDR1 and CDR2: ENHRY and SYGVKD. For the CDR3, the DNA is TGTGCCACCAGCGAGCCGGGACAGGGTAACAACGAGCAGTACTTC. Its translation is CATSEPGQGNNEQYF.

This clonotype was counted at least ten times. V is TRBV6-5 and J is TRBJ2-5; 12 nucleotides agree with TRBD2. V gave up 2 bases and J gave up 4 bases; unmatched junction bases: 17. Germline assignment: CDR1 MNHEY and CDR2 SVGAGI. The CDR3 has 20 amino acids. The CDR3, as DNA: TGTGCCAGCAGTTACACGTCGAGACTAGCGGGAGCAGTCTGGCGAGAGACCCAGTACTTC. Amino acid sequence: CASSYTSRLAGAVWRETQYF.

This clonotype was found many times. The chain carries TRBV20-1 and TRBJ2-2; TRBD2 matches at 8 bases. This CDR3 contains 15 residues. CDR1 is DFQATT and CDR2 is SNEGSKA in the germline V gene (reference sequence). V was pared by 4 bases and J by 1 base, with 5 bases of the junction left unmatched. CDR3 protein: CSAILAGVNTGELFF. The CDR3 DNA reads TGCAGTGCTATCCTAGCGGGCGTGAACACCGGGGAGCTGTTTTTT.

In the case of this clonotype: It may be a read error: a sequence one base away is much more abundant. The chain has TRBV10-1 and TRBJ2-7; 10 bases map to TRBD1. Unmatched junction bases numbered 7, after V lost 8 bases and J lost 3 bases. Germline CDR1 is WNHNN and CDR2 is SYGVQD (reference sequence). The CDR3 has 14 residues. The CDR3 region has the DNA TGCGCCAGCGGTTCGTGGGACAGGGGCTACGAGCAGTACTTC. This gives the protein CASGSWDRGYEQYF.

V gene TRBV19 combines with J gene TRBJ1-5; D call uncertain. Per the germline V gene, CDR1 is LNHDA and CDR2 is SQIVND (reference sequence). CDR3 size: 15 residues. The ends were cut back, 11 bases at V and 7 bases at J, with 24 bases in the middle. The chain's CDR3 is CAGGRLSGKGQPQHF. CDR3 in DNA: TGTGCCGGTGGCCGACTCTCCGGGAAGGGACAGCCCCAGCATTTT.

There are many counts of this clonotype. The chain uses TRBV18 and TRBJ1-1, with a possible D match to TRBD1 (6 bases). CDR1 is KGHSH, CDR2 LQKENI, per germline. The CDR3 consists of 16 residues. The ends were cut back, 1 base at V and 3 bases at J, with 15 bases in the middle. In DNA form, the CDR3 reads TGTGCCAGCTCACCACGGCAGGGGATGGTTGACACTGAAGCTTTCTTT. It yields the protein CASSPRQGMVDTEAFF.

This clonotype was seen many times. This sequence joins TRBV6-6 and TRBJ1-5; 10 bases match TRBD1. Looked up from germline, CDR1 is MNHNY and CDR2 is SVGAGI (reference sequence). CDR3 size: 16 residues. V trimming: 4 bases; J trimming: 2 bases; junction bases outside the gene matches: 5. This CDR3 reads CASSSGTGAGNQPQHF. The CDR3 DNA follows: TGTGCCAGCAGTTCCGGGACAGGGGCAGGCAATCAGCCCCAGCATTTT.

A single count supports this clonotype. A much bigger clone sits one base away, suggesting this may be a read error. CDR3 loop: CANTESCVQSRANVLTF. In DNA, the CDR3 is TGTGCCAACACGGAGTCTTGCGTACAAAGTCGGGCCAACGTCCTGACTTTC. The chain employs TRBV5-7 and TRBJ2-6, with D unclear. TRBV5-7 is classed as an ORF, of uncertain function. V was pared by 9 bases and J by 5 bases, with 24 bases between. The CDR3 is 17 residues long.

This clonotype was detected only once. A much larger clone sits a single nucleotide away, making a read error possible. The chain employs TRBV7-2 and TRBJ2-7, with TRBD2 identical over 12 bases. TRBJ2-5 matches the DNA end more closely, so the J call is doubtful. Germline V gives CDR1 SGHTA, CDR2 FQGNSA. This CDR3 comprises 16 residues. For the CDR3, the DNA is TGTACCAGCAGCTTACTAGCGGGAGGGCCGGGTGAGACCCAGTACTTC. The encoded protein is CTSSLLAGGPGETQYF.

This clonotype was seen many times. This chain uses TRBV28 with TRBJ1-5, with D possibly matching TRBD1 (6 bases). The CDR3 consists of 15 residues. The germline CDR1 and CDR2 sequences are MDHEN and SYDVKM. Trimming stripped 3 bases from V and 6 bases from J, with 15 bases between. CDR3 DNA sequence: TGTGCCAGCAGTTTTCGGTCGGGGGGCAGTCAGCCCCAGCATTTT. Translated, it gives CASSFRSGGSQPQHF.

With regard to this clonotype: Being one base from a much bigger clone, this may be a read error. In DNA form, the CDR3 reads TGTGCCAGCAGCACGGCGTCAGCACGTACCTGGTACAATGAGCAGCTCTTC. Encoded protein: CASSTASARTWYNEQLF. The gene calls are TRBV5-6 and TRBJ2-1; no reliable D call. The length of the CDR3 is 17 residues. Germline V gene sequence: CDR1 SGHDT, CDR2 YYEEEE.

The V gene is TRBV25-1, the J gene TRBJ2-3; D call uncertain. This CDR3 has 14 amino acids. The V gene lost 2 bases and the J gene lost 1 base, with 7 bases spanning the gap. Germline CDR1 and CDR2: MGHDK and SYGVNS. This CDR3 is CASSERQGTDTQYF. The CDR3 nucleotides read TGTGCCAGCAGTGAACGGCAGGGCACAGATACGCAGTATTTT.

As to this clonotype: This may come from a read error, since a much larger clone is one base off. The V gene is TRBV20-1, the J gene TRBJ2-1; possibly TRBD2 for D (6 bases). Trimming stripped 3 bases from V and 4 bases from J, with 13 bases between. Looked up from germline, CDR1 is DFQATT and CDR2 is SNEGSKA (reference sequence). This CDR3 spans 14 amino acids. This CDR3 reads CSASQWEVYNEQFF. CDR3 DNA: TGCAGTGCTAGTCAGTGGGAGGTATACAATGAGCAGTTCTTC.

This clonotype was detected ten times or more. V usage is TRBV7-3 and J usage is TRBJ2-7; possible D gene TRBD1, 5 bases. CDR3 length: 13 amino acids. V was pared by 3 bases and J by 2 bases, with 8 bases between. The V gene's germline CDR1 is SGHTA and CDR2 FQGTGA. For the CDR3, the DNA is TGTGCCAGCAGCTTCGACAGAACCTACGAGCAGTACTTC. Its protein is CASSFDRTYEQYF.

About this clonotype itself: A far more abundant clone sits one base away, making this likely a read error. This rearrangement joins TRBV5-4 to TRBJ2-4; weak D call: TRBD2 (6 bases). The DNA end favors TRBJ2-7, so the J call may be wrong. Germline CDR1 SGHNT, CDR2 YYREEE (reference sequence). This CDR3 has 14 amino acids. The chain's CDR3 is CASENLGRIYEQYF. The CDR3 bases are TGTGCCAGCGAAAACCTGGGGAGGATCTACGAGCAGTACTTC.